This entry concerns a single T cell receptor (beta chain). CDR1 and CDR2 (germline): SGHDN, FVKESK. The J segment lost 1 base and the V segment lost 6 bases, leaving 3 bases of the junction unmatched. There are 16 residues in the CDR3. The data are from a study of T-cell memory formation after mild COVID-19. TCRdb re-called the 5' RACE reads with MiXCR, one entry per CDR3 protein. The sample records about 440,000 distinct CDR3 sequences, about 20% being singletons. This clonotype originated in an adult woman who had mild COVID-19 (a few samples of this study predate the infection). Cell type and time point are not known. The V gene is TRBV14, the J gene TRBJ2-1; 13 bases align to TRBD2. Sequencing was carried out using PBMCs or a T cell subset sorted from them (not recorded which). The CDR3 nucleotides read TGTGCCAGCAGACCACTAGCGGGAGGGTCCTACAATGAGCAGTTCTTC. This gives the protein CASRPLAGGSYNEQFF.